These T cell receptor beta chains were read from a single sample in a study of identical twins. TCRdb re-analysed the 5' RACE reads in MiXCR, keeping a single row per CDR3 protein. The data contain fewer than 500,000 distinct CDR3 sequences, 14% of them singletons. These same records also appear under a second study, on yellow fever vaccine responses in identical twins.

Sequenced: CD4+ T cells sorted from blood. The source of these receptors is a woman aged 18-29 years in good health. Both conserved end residues are part of each CDR3. A D gene is named only where the DNA matches it firmly. Size values are once, few and many counts, or a class for expanded clones, and some rows have none.

V gene,CDR3 length,D gene,clone size,J gene,CDR3 DNA,CDR3 protein
TRBV3-1,15,TRBD2,.,TRBJ2-7,TGTGCCAGCAGCCAAGATGGTAGCGGGGCCTACGAGCAGTACTTC,CASSQDGSGAYEQYF
TRBV7-9,15,TRBD2,few,TRBJ2-3,TGTGCCAGCAGCTCGATAGCGGGAGCCATGGGAGGGCAGTATTTT,CASSSIAGAMGGQYF
TRBV7-2,14,.,.,TRBJ2-1,TGTGCCAGCAGCTTAGATGGTAGGGTTAGTGAGCAGTTCTTC,CASSLDGRVSEQFF
TRBV20-1,12,.,few,TRBJ2-7,TGCAGTGTACTGCCGGGGCCGTACGAGCAGTACTTC,CSVLPGPYEQYF
TRBV9,16,.,few,TRBJ2-3,TGTGCCAGCAGCCCCCGGACGGGGACTAGCACAGATACGCAGTATTTT,CASSPRTGTSTDTQYF
TRBV11-2,15,.,.,TRBJ2-1,TGTGCCACCATGATAAACGGGGCCACCTACAATGAGCAGTTCTTC,CATMINGATYNEQFF
TRBV28,15,TRBD2,few,TRBJ2-5,TGTGCCAGCAGTTTTGCGGGAGGGCCGCAGGAGACCCAGTACTTC,CASSFAGGPQETQYF
TRBV28,15,.,.,TRBJ2-2,TGTGCCAGCAGTTCGACAGGTGGGGCGGCCGGGGAGCTGTTTTTT,CASSSTGGAAGELFF
TRBV6-5,17,TRBD1,.,TRBJ1-4,TGTGCCAGCAGTTACTCCCTTACCGGGACAGGGGTCTTAAAACTGTTTTTT,CASSYSLTGTGVLKLFF
TRBV12-3/TRBV12-4,12,.,many,TRBJ2-5,TGTGCCAGCAAGACAGGTCAAGAGACCCAGTACTTC,CASKTGQETQYF
TRBV27,12,.,few,TRBJ1-1,TGTGCCAGCAGTTTAAAGGGGTATTACGCTTTCTTT,CASSLKGYYAFF
TRBV5-1,15,TRBD2,.,TRBJ2-3,TGCGCCAGCAGCTTCCCGGGAGGAGAAACAGATACGCAGTATTTT,CASSFPGGETDTQYF
TRBV29-1,15,TRBD2,many,TRBJ2-5,TGCAGCGTTGGGGGTAGGCTAGCGGGAGCAGAGACCCAGTACTTC,CSVGGRLAGAETQYF
TRBV6-5,15,.,.,TRBJ2-7,TGTGCCAGCAGTTACTCCTTCGGCAGGGGCCACGAGCAGTACTTC,CASSYSFGRGHEQYF
TRBV5-1,14,.,few,TRBJ2-5,TGCGCCAGCAGCGCGGGACGGGTCGTTGAGACCCAGTACTTC,CASSAGRVVETQYF
TRBV11-2,15,.,few,TRBJ1-1,TGTGCCAGCAGCTTAGATTCCAGGGGAGGCGCTGAAGCTTTCTTT,CASSLDSRGGAEAFF
TRBV5-5,13,.,many,TRBJ2-7,TGTGCCAGCAGCTCCAGGGTCAACTACGAGCAGTACTTC,CASSSRVNYEQYF
TRBV12-3/TRBV12-4,15,.,many,TRBJ2-1,TGTGCCAGCAGCTCGGCTGGGACCCCAAACAATGAGCAGTTCTTC,CASSSAGTPNNEQFF
TRBV14,13,.,.,TRBJ1-5,TGTGCCAGCAGCCAAGATATGGCGCAGCCCCAGCATTTT,CASSQDMAQPQHF
TRBV3-1,15,TRBD2,.,TRBJ2-5,TGTGCCAGCAGCCCGCGCGGGAGGTCCGAAGAGACCCAGTACTTC,CASSPRGRSEETQYF
TRBV7-6,14,TRBD2,.,TRBJ2-7,TGTGCCAGCAGCTCTCCGGCTAGCGGCTACGAGCAGTACTTC,CASSSPASGYEQYF
TRBV5-4,14,.,.,TRBJ2-1,TGTGCCAGCAGCTTGGTGGGGGCCTACAATGAGCAGTTCTTC,CASSLVGAYNEQFF
TRBV11-2,15,.,few,TRBJ2-3,TGTGCCAGCAGCTTAATAGCTACACGCACAGATACGCAGTATTTT,CASSLIATRTDTQYF
TRBV20-1,15,.,.,TRBJ2-3,TGCAGTGCTAGAGATCTGGGACAAGGCACTTATACGCAGTATTTT,CSARDLGQGTYTQYF
TRBV19,14,TRBD1,few,TRBJ2-2,TGTGCCAGTAGTATAGGGACAGGGCCCGGGGAGCTGTTTTTT,CASSIGTGPGELFF
TRBV29-1,14,.,many,TRBJ2-2,TGCAGCGTAGTCGGGTCCGGGGGCACCGGGGAGCTGTTTTTT,CSVVGSGGTGELFF
TRBV20-1,10,.,.,TRBJ2-7,TGCAGTGCGGCTCTCGTCTACGAGTACTTC,CSAALVYEYF
TRBV7-2,15,.,many,TRBJ2-1,TGTGCCAGCAGCTTATCTCGAGGCTCCTACAATGAGCAGTTCTTC,CASSLSRGSYNEQFF
TRBV24-1,16,TRBD1,.,TRBJ2-1,TGTGCCACCAGTGACCTTGACAGGGGGCCTCTTAATGAGCAGTTCTTC,CATSDLDRGPLNEQFF
TRBV7-8,15,TRBD1,.,TRBJ2-7,TGTGCCAGCAGCGAATTGGGACAGGGTGAACACGAGCAGTACTTC,CASSELGQGEHEQYF
TRBV6-1,18,TRBD2,.,TRBJ2-5,TGTGCCAGCAGTCGACCCGGACTAGCGGGGATAAAACAAGAGACCCAGTACTTC,CASSRPGLAGIKQETQYF
TRBV29-1,15,TRBD1,few,TRBJ2-3,TGCAGCGTTGAAGGGACAGCGACAGGGACAGATACGCAGTATTTT,CSVEGTATGTDTQYF
TRBV5-1,14,.,few,TRBJ2-3,TGCGCCAGCAGCTTGATGAGTGGTACAGATACGCAGTATTTT,CASSLMSGTDTQYF
TRBV11-2,14,.,.,TRBJ1-2,TGTGCCAGCAGCTTTTCGGACAGTAACTATGGCTACACCTTC,CASSFSDSNYGYTF
TRBV28,13,TRBD1,many,TRBJ2-7,TGTGCCAGCAGCTACGGGACAGTCTACGAGCAGTACTTC,CASSYGTVYEQYF
TRBV20-1,15,.,.,TRBJ2-3,TGCAGTGCTTCCGGAGGCGGGACTAGCACAGATACGCAGTATTTT,CSASGGGTSTDTQYF
TRBV4-3,16,TRBD1,few,TRBJ2-1,TGCGCCAGCAGCCAAGGGGACAGGTTCCCCACAAATGAGCAGTTCTTC,CASSQGDRFPTNEQFF
TRBV7-2,15,TRBD1,.,TRBJ2-7,TGTGCCAGCAGCCGAGACGGGACAGTTGCCTACGAGCAGTACTTC,CASSRDGTVAYEQYF
TRBV9,14,TRBD2,few,TRBJ2-7,TGTGCCAGCAGCGTAGTAGGCGGGAGAGGAGAGCAGTACTTC,CASSVVGGRGEQYF
TRBV7-9,16,TRBD2,few,TRBJ2-3,TGTGCCAGCAGCGGACAGACTAGCGGGGGCACAGATACGCAGTATTTT,CASSGQTSGGTDTQYF
TRBV5-1,14,.,many,TRBJ1-5,TGCGCCAGCAGCTTATCTGGGGATAATCAGCCCCAGCATTTT,CASSLSGDNQPQHF
TRBV20-1,17,TRBD2,few,TRBJ2-5,TGCAGTGCTAGAGATAGGGCGGGGGTCCAATCGTGGGAGACCCAGTACTTC,CSARDRAGVQSWETQYF
TRBV20-1,14,.,few,TRBJ1-6,TGCAGTGCCCCAACCCAGGGAAACAATTCACCCCTCCACTTT,CSAPTQGNNSPLHF
TRBV2,11,.,.,TRBJ1-5,TGTGCCAGCAGTATCAATCAGCCCCAGCATTTT,CASSINQPQHF